Listed below are T cell receptor beta chains from one sample, sequenced in a study of identical twins. One entry per CDR3 protein, called by TCRdb with MiXCR from the 5' RACE reads. The repertoire includes 1.5 million to 2 million distinct CDR3 sequences, more than 30% of them detected once, and about 0.27% sits in the top ten. The sequenced sample was cord blood. All receptors come from a newborn girl in good health. Each CDR3 is given with its conserved first and last residue. The D gene is left open where the match is weak. Rows give clone size only sometimes, using once, few, many, or a class for an expanded clone.

DNA	CDR3	D	V	J	size
TGCGCCAGCAGCCAAACAGGGGGACGCAATCAGCCCCAGCATTTT	CASSQTGGRNQPQHF	TRBD1	TRBV5-1	TRBJ1-5	few
TGTGCCATCAGTGTTGATGGGTTTGGCTACACCTTC	CAISVDGFGYTF	.	TRBV10-3	TRBJ1-2	.
TGTGCCAGCAGCTTAGGGGCAGCCTCTGGAAACACCATATATTTT	CASSLGAASGNTIYF	.	TRBV7-2	TRBJ1-3	.
TGTGCCAGCAGCTTAAAGGGGATGAACTATGGCTACACCTTC	CASSLKGMNYGYTF	.	TRBV7-9	TRBJ1-2	.
TGTGCCAGTAGTATAGAATGGTACAGGTACAATGAGCAGTTCTTC	CASSIEWYRYNEQFF	.	TRBV19	TRBJ2-1	few
TGTGCCAGCAGCTTAGGGGTTGTGGGCATTGATGGCTACACCTTC	CASSLGVVGIDGYTF	.	TRBV7-2	TRBJ1-2	.
TGTGCCAGCAGCCCCTCCATTGGGGGAGAAACAGATACGCAGTATTTT	CASSPSIGGETDTQYF	.	TRBV7-9	TRBJ2-3	few
TGCAGTGCTAGTCAGGGGACAGGGGGCGGCACAGATACGCAGTATTTT	CSASQGTGGGTDTQYF	TRBD1	TRBV20-1	TRBJ2-3	.
TGTGCCAGCAGTTACTCGGTCATGGGCGTCGAGCAGTACTTC	CASSYSVMGVEQYF	.	TRBV6-2/TRBV6-3	TRBJ2-7	many
TGTGCCAGCGGACAGGGGGCAGCTAATGAAAAACTGTTTTTT	CASGQGAANEKLFF	TRBD1	TRBV10-3	TRBJ1-4	few
TGTGCCAGCAGTGAGGCCCCTGAGCAGTACTTC	CASSEAPEQYF	.	TRBV25-1	TRBJ2-7	few
TGTGCCAGCAGCGGTACTAGCGGGAGGGCCCCAGATACGCAGTATTTT	CASSGTSGRAPDTQYF	TRBD2	TRBV5-4	TRBJ2-3	.
TGTGCCAGCAGCGAGGGATACTCGGGTTCACCCCTCCACTTT	CASSEGYSGSPLHF	.	TRBV2	TRBJ1-6	.
TGTGCCAGCAGTTTGTGGCTAGCGGGAGGCCTCACAGATACGCAGTATTTT	CASSLWLAGGLTDTQYF	TRBD2	TRBV27	TRBJ2-3	.
TGTGCCAGTGTTTCGTCGGCGGGCGGTTCCATTCAGTACTTC	CASVSSAGGSIQYF	.	TRBV28	TRBJ2-4	few
TGTTCCAGCAGTTTGCAGGGTGGCAACACTGAAGCTTTCTTT	CSSSLQGGNTEAFF	.	TRBV12-3/TRBV12-4	TRBJ1-1	.
TGTGCCAGCAGCCCCCGGGACGTACTACCCAATGAGCAGTTCTTC	CASSPRDVLPNEQFF	.	TRBV3-1	TRBJ2-1	few
TGTGCCAGCAGCCAATTGCAAGGGCAAACTAATGAAAAACTGTTTTTT	CASSQLQGQTNEKLFF	.	TRBV14	TRBJ1-4	.
TGTGCCAGCAGCCAAGATCGGCGGGGAAAGGAGTACTTC	CASSQDRRGKEYF	.	TRBV4-2	TRBJ2-5	.
TGCGCCAGCAGCCAAGTGTCTAGCGGGGCCTCCCAGTACTTC	CASSQVSSGASQYF	TRBD2	TRBV4-1	TRBJ2-5	.
TGTGCCAGCCCGATTTGGGCAGGGCGTATGAACACTGAAGCTTTCTTT	CASPIWAGRMNTEAFF	.	TRBV7-9	TRBJ1-1	once
TGCGCCAGCAGCTTGGCGGGACAGGGGGACACTGAAGCTTTCTTT	CASSLAGQGDTEAFF	TRBD1	TRBV5-1	TRBJ1-1	few
TGTGCCAGCAGAACAGGGGGCATTGGCTACACCTTC	CASRTGGIGYTF	TRBD1	TRBV12-3/TRBV12-4	TRBJ1-2	.
TGCGCCAGCAGCTTGGTTCCCAACACTGAAGCTTTCTTT	CASSLVPNTEAFF	.	TRBV5-1	TRBJ1-1	many
TGTGCCATCAGCCCAGGGCCCCAAGAGACCCAGTACTTC	CAISPGPQETQYF	.	TRBV10-3	TRBJ2-5	.
TGTGCCAGCAGCTTAGAGGGCAAGGAAGCTTTCTTT	CASSLEGKEAFF	.	TRBV7-9	TRBJ1-1	.
TGCGCCAGCGCTAGGGAGGCTAGCAGGTACAATGAGCAGTTCTTC	CASAREASRYNEQFF	.	TRBV5-1	TRBJ2-1	.
TGCAGCGTAACGACAGGGTTGAACACTGAAGCTTTCTTT	CSVTTGLNTEAFF	TRBD1	TRBV29-1	TRBJ1-1	.
TGTGCCAGCAGTACTGAATTGGGGCAGTACTTC	CASSTELGQYF	.	TRBV28	TRBJ2-4	.
TGTGCCAGCAGTGATGCTAGCGGGAGTCGGGCAGATACGCAGTATTTT	CASSDASGSRADTQYF	TRBD2	TRBV25-1	TRBJ2-3	.
TGCGCCAGCAGCTTGGGTGCGGCCCTCTCCTACAATGAGCAGTTCTTC	CASSLGAALSYNEQFF	.	TRBV5-1	TRBJ2-1	.
TGTGCCAGCAGCCCGGGACTAGGGGGACTCTACGAGCAGTACTTC	CASSPGLGGLYEQYF	TRBD2	TRBV3-1	TRBJ2-7	.
TGTGCCAGCAGCCCGAGGGTTCTAGCGGCCCAAGAGACCCAGTACTTC	CASSPRVLAAQETQYF	TRBD2	TRBV7-2	TRBJ2-5	.
TGCGCCAGCAGCCAACGACAGGGGGCCGTATCAAATGAGCAGTTCTTC	CASSQRQGAVSNEQFF	TRBD1	TRBV4-1	TRBJ2-1	.
TGTGCCAGCACCACGAGGGCCGGGACAGGGATTGGCTACACCTTC	CASTTRAGTGIGYTF	TRBD1	TRBV27	TRBJ1-2	few
TGTGCCAGCAGTTGGATGGGACGGAGAGACCTTAGCAATCAGCCCCAGCATTTT	CASSWMGRRDLSNQPQHF	.	TRBV12-3/TRBV12-4	TRBJ1-5	.
TGCGCCAGCAGCCAACGGGTCCATGAGAATGAGCAGTTCTTC	CASSQRVHENEQFF	.	TRBV4-1	TRBJ2-1	few
TGCAGTGCTAGACAGCAACCGGGACACAATGAGCAGTTCTTC	CSARQQPGHNEQFF	.	TRBV20-1	TRBJ2-1	.
TGTGCCAGCACTGTTGAGACCCCGAACACCGGGGAGCTGTTTTTT	CASTVETPNTGELFF	.	TRBV6-1	TRBJ2-2	.
TGTGCCAGTAGGGTGAGGCCCGTGGATGGCTACACCTTC	CASRVRPVDGYTF	.	TRBV19	TRBJ1-2	.
TGTGCCAGCAGCTTGTGGACTAGCGTGAACATTCAGTACTTC	CASSLWTSVNIQYF	TRBD2	TRBV5-6	TRBJ2-4	.
TGTGCCAGCAGCCGGGGACAGCGTGTGAACACTGAAGCTTTCTTT	CASSRGQRVNTEAFF	TRBD1	TRBV4-2	TRBJ1-1	.